This T cell receptor beta chain was identified in a study of blood T cells in healthy people across ages. The donors, healthy Caucasians from Russia, were aged roughly 6 to 100. The CDR3 extends over 13 amino acids. J was trimmed by 5 bases and V by 6 bases; bases with no gene match: 8. Germline-derived CDR1 and CDR2 are SQVTM and ANQGSEA. Through a sample-barcoded 5' primer and a J-beta primer mix, a second PCR was run for 7 to 11 cycles. TCRdb passed the 5' RACE reads through MiXCR, listing each CDR3 protein once. The data contain about 1.7 million distinct CDR3 sequences, under 30% of them seen just once; the ten biggest clones take up less than 9.5%. In this sample, this clonotype turned up many times. Its specificity is not known. Study observations and caveats: Age brought a roughly linear fall in TCR beta diversity measured per million T cells.

The chain couples TRBV29-1 to TRBJ2-7, with 9 nucleotides matching TRBD2. The sample taken for sequencing was blood. The TCR comes from a woman aged 25 to 39 in good health. The CDR3 reads CSVWAGGQDEQYF. The CDR3 nucleotides are TGCAGCGTGTGGGCGGGAGGGCAGGACGAGCAGTACTTC.